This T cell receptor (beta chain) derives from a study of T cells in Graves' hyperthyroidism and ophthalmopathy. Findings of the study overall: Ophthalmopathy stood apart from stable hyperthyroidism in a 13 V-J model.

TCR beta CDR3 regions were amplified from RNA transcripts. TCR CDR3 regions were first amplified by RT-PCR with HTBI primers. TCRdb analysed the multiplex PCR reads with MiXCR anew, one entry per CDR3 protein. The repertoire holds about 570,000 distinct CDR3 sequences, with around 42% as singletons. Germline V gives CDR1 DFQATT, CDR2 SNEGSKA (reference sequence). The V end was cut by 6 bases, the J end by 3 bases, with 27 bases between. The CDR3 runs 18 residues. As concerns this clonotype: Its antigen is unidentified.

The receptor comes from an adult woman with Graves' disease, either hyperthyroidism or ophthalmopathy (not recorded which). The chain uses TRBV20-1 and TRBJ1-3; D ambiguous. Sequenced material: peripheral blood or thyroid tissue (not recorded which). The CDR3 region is CSATRLARVGLGGNTIYF. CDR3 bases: TGCAGTGCCACGAGACTAGCGAGGGTAGGCCTTGGTGGAAACACCATATATTTT.